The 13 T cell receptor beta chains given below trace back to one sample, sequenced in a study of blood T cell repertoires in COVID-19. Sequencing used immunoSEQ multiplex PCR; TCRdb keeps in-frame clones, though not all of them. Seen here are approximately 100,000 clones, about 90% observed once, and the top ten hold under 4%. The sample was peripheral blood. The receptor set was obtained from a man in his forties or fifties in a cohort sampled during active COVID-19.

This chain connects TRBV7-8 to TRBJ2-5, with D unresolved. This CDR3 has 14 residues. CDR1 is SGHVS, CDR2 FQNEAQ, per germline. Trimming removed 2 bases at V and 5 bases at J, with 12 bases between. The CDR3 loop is CASSLSPHAETQYF. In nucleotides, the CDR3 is TGTGCCAGCAGCTTATCCCCCCACGCGGAGACCCAGTACTTC.

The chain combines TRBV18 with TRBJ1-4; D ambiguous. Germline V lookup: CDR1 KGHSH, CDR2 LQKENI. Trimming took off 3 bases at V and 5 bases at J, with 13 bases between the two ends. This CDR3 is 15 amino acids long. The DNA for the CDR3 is TGTGCCAGCTCACCTAGAAGCGCCGAGAATGAAAAACTGTTTTTT. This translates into CASSPRSAENEKLFF.

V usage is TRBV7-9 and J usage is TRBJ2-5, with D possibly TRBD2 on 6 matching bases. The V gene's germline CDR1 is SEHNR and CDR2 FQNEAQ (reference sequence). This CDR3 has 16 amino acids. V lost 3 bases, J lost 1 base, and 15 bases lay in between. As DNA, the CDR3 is TGTGCCAGCAGCTTCCTATTATGGGGAGGCCAAGAGACCCAGTACTTC. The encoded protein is CASSFLLWGGQETQYF.

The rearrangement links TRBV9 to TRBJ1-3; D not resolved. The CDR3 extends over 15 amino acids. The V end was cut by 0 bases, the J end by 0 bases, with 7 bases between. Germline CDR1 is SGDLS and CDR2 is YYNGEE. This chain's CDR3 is CASSVGRASGNTIYF. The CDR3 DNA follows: TGTGCCAGCAGCGTAGGCCGAGCCTCTGGAAACACCATATATTTT. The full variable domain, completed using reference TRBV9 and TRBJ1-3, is DSGVTQTPKHLITATGQRVTLRCSPRSGDLSVYWYQQSLDQGLQFLIQYYNGEERAKGNILERFSAQQFPDLHSELNLSSLELGDSALYFCASSVGRASGNTIYFGEGSWLTVV.

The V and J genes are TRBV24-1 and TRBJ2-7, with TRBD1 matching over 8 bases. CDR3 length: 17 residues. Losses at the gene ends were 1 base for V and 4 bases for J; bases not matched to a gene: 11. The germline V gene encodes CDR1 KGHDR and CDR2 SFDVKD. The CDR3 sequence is CATSDLLQTGAGYEQYV. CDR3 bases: TGTGCCACCAGTGATTTATTACAGACAGGGGCGGGGTACGAGCAGTACGTC.

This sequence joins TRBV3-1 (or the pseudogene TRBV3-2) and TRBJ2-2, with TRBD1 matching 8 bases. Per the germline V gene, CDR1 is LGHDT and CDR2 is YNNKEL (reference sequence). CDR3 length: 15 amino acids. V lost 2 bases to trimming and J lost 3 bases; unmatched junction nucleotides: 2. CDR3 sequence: CASSQQGAYTGELFF. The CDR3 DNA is TGTGCCAGCAGCCAACAGGGGGCCTACACCGGGGAGCTGTTTTTT.

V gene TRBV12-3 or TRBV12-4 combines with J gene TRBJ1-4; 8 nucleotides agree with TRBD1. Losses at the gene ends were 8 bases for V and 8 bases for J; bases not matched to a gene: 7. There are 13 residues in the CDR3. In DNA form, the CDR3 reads TGTGCCAGCCTCCCCGGGACAGGCGAAAAACTGTTTTTT. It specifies CASLPGTGEKLFF.

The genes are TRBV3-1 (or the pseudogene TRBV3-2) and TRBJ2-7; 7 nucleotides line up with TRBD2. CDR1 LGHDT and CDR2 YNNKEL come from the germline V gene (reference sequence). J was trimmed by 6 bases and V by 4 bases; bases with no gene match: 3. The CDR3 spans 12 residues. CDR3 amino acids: CASSLGEGEQYV. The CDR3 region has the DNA TGTGCCAGCAGCCTCGGGGAGGGCGAGCAGTACGTC.

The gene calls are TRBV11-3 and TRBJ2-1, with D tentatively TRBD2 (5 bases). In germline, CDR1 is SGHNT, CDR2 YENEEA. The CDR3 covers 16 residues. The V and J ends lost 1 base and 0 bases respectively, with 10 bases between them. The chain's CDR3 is CASSLVSGFSYNEQFF. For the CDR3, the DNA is TGTGCCAGCAGCTTAGTTTCGGGGTTCTCCTACAATGAGCAGTTCTTC.

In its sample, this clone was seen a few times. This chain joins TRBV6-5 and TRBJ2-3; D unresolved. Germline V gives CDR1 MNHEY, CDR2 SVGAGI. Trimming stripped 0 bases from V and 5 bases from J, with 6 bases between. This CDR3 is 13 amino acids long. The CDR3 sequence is CASSYSILDTQYF. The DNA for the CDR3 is TGTGCCAGCAGTTACTCGATACTAGATACGCAGTATTTT.

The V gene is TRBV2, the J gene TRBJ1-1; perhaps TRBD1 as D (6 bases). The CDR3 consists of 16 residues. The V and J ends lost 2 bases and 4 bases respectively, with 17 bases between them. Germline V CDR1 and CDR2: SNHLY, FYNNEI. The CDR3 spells CASSEPGQGRGTEAFF. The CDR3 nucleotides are TGTGCCAGCAGTGAACCTGGGCAGGGGAGAGGCACTGAAGCTTTCTTT.

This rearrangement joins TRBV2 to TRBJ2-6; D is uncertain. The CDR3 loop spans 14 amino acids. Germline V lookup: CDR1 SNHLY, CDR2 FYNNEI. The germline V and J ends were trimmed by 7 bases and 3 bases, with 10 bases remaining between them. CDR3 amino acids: CASTSVHGANVLTF. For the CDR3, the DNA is TGTGCCAGCACCTCGGTTCATGGGGCCAACGTCCTGACTTTC.

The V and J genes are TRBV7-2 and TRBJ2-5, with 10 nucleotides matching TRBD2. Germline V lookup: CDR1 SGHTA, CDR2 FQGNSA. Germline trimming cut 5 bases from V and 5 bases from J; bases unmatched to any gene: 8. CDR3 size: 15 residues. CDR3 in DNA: TGTGCCAGCAGCCCCTCAGCGGGGGGGCTCGAGACCCAGTACTTC. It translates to CASSPSAGGLETQYF. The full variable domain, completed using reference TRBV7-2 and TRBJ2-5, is GAGVSQSPSNKVTEKGKDVELRCDPISGHTALYWYRQSLGQGLEFLIYFQGNSAPDKSGLPSDRFSAERTGGSVSTLTIQRTQQEDSAVYLCASSPSAGGLETQYFGPGTRLLVL.